The clone carrying this T cell receptor (beta chain) has a count of ten or more. The sample is drawn from a study of neurological immune-mediated disorders. Trimming took 0 bases from V and 8 from J, leaving 12 bases between them. The CDR3 consists of 13 residues. Per the germline V gene, CDR1 is DFQATT and CDR2 is SNEGSKA (reference sequence). TCRdb passed the 5' RACE reads through MiXCR, listing each CDR3 protein once. The top ten hold 15% to 20% of the sample, which has 25,000 to 35,000 distinct CDR3 sequences, under 25% seen once. The origin of this receptor is a woman aged 60 to 75 in good health. This chain uses TRBV20-1 with TRBJ2-3; D is tentatively TRBD1 or TRBD2 (6 bases each). The sequenced sample was PBMCs. The CDR3 here is CSARDQRGATQYF. In nucleotides, the CDR3 is TGCAGTGCTAGAGACCAAAGGGGGGCTACGCAGTATTTT.